A selection of T cell receptor beta chains follows, all from one sample in a study of blood T cell repertoires in COVID-19. Clones were read by immunoSEQ multiplex PCR, and TCRdb kept only the in-frame ones, dropping some. The profile shows 110,000 or so clones, roughly 80% of them singletons. The material sequenced was peripheral blood. These TCRs come from a human donor in a cohort sampled during active COVID-19. The CDR3 runs from the conserved cysteine through the conserved F or W. The order of the fields is D gene, V gene, clone size, J gene, CDR3 DNA, CDR3 protein. A D gene is named only where the DNA matches it firmly. Size is stated for part of the rows, as once, few or many counts, or as a class when the clone is expanded.

d_gene: TRBD2; v_gene: TRBV9; abundance: -; j_gene: TRBJ2-3; CDR3nt: TGTGCCAGCAGCGTGGCAGGGGCGGGGGGCAGCACAGATACGCAGTATTTT; CDR3aa: CASSVAGAGGSTDTQYF
d_gene: TRBD1; v_gene: TRBV13; abundance: -; j_gene: TRBJ1-1; CDR3nt: TGTGCCAGCAGCTCCGACAGGGGGCTGGTGAACACTGAAGCTTTCTTT; CDR3aa: CASSSDRGLVNTEAFF
d_gene: -; v_gene: TRBV11-2; abundance: -; j_gene: TRBJ1-3; CDR3nt: TGTGCCAGCAGCCTAACAGGATACTCTGGAAACACCATATATTTT; CDR3aa: CASSLTGYSGNTIYF
d_gene: TRBD1; v_gene: TRBV6-6; abundance: -; j_gene: TRBJ1-4; CDR3nt: TGTGCCAGCAGTTACTATGGGGACAGTAATGAAAAACTGTTTTTT; CDR3aa: CASSYYGDSNEKLFF
d_gene: -; v_gene: TRBV7-9; abundance: -; j_gene: TRBJ1-5; CDR3nt: TGTGCCAGCAGCTCACAGGGTGGGCAGCCCCAGCATTTT; CDR3aa: CASSSQGGQPQHF
d_gene: TRBD2; v_gene: TRBV6-2/TRBV6-3; abundance: -; j_gene: TRBJ2-5; CDR3nt: TGTGCCAGCAGTTACGGACTAGCGGGGCCCCAAGAGACCCAGTACTTC; CDR3aa: CASSYGLAGPQETQYF
d_gene: -; v_gene: TRBV21-1; abundance: -; j_gene: TRBJ2-7; CDR3nt: TGTGCCAGCAGTAAAGAGGAGAATAGCGGGGGGGAATACGAGCAGTACTTC; CDR3aa: CASSKEENSGGEYEQYF
d_gene: TRBD1; v_gene: TRBV28; abundance: -; j_gene: TRBJ1-6; CDR3nt: TGTGCCAGCTACAGAGGGACAGCAAATTCACCCCTCCACTTT; CDR3aa: CASYRGTANSPLHF
d_gene: TRBD1; v_gene: TRBV19; abundance: -; j_gene: TRBJ1-3; CDR3nt: TGTGCCAGTAGTATAGGAAACACAGGGGGCTTGAGCTCTGGAAACACCATATATTTT; CDR3aa: CASSIGNTGGLSSGNTIYF
d_gene: TRBD2; v_gene: TRBV2; abundance: -; j_gene: TRBJ2-7; CDR3nt: TGTGCCAGCACCAGACTAGCGGGGGGGGTTTTCGACGAGCAGTACTTC; CDR3aa: CASTRLAGGVFDEQYF
d_gene: -; v_gene: TRBV6-5; abundance: -; j_gene: TRBJ1-1; CDR3nt: TGTGCCAGCAGTTCAGGATTCACTGAAGCTTTCTTT; CDR3aa: CASSSGFTEAFF
d_gene: TRBD1; v_gene: TRBV7-9; abundance: -; j_gene: TRBJ1-1; CDR3nt: TGTGCCAGCAGCTTCCGGACAGGGGAGGTCACTGAAGCTTTCTTT; CDR3aa: CASSFRTGEVTEAFF
d_gene: TRBD2; v_gene: TRBV7-2; abundance: -; j_gene: TRBJ2-7; CDR3nt: TGTGCCAGCAGCTTCACCGGGACTACCTCCTACGAGCAGTACTTC; CDR3aa: CASSFTGTTSYEQYF
d_gene: -; v_gene: TRBV6-2/TRBV6-3; abundance: -; j_gene: TRBJ1-6; CDR3nt: TGTGCCAGCAGTTACTCTCCCAGGGCCGATTCACCCCTCCACTTT; CDR3aa: CASSYSPRADSPLHF
d_gene: TRBD1; v_gene: TRBV24-1; abundance: -; j_gene: TRBJ2-7; CDR3nt: TGTGCCACCAGTGCGGCAGGGGGAACCTACGAGCAGTACTTC; CDR3aa: CATSAAGGTYEQYF
d_gene: -; v_gene: TRBV6-1; abundance: once; j_gene: TRBJ1-2; CDR3nt: TGTGCCAGCAGTGAAGACCCCGACAGCTTTTATGGCTACACCTTC; CDR3aa: CASSEDPDSFYGYTF
d_gene: -; v_gene: TRBV7-2; abundance: -; j_gene: TRBJ2-5; CDR3nt: TGTGCCAGCAGCTTCCCCGGGACACAAGAGACCCAGTACTTC; CDR3aa: CASSFPGTQETQYF
d_gene: TRBD1; v_gene: TRBV6-2/TRBV6-3; abundance: -; j_gene: TRBJ1-2; CDR3nt: TGTGCCAGCAGTTACAGGGGGCAACTGGATGGCTACACCTTC; CDR3aa: CASSYRGQLDGYTF
d_gene: TRBD2; v_gene: TRBV27; abundance: -; j_gene: TRBJ2-3; CDR3nt: TGTGCCAGCAGTTCAGCGGGACTCACAGATACGCAGTATTTT; CDR3aa: CASSSAGLTDTQYF
d_gene: TRBD1; v_gene: TRBV5-4; abundance: -; j_gene: TRBJ2-7; CDR3nt: TGTGCCAGCAGCTTGGGGGACAGGGTTTCCTACGAGCAGTACTTC; CDR3aa: CASSLGDRVSYEQYF
d_gene: TRBD1; v_gene: TRBV7-9; abundance: -; j_gene: TRBJ2-1; CDR3nt: TGTGCCAGCAGCTCCACAGGGGGTAAGGGTCGAAATGAGCAGTTCTTC; CDR3aa: CASSSTGGKGRNEQFF
d_gene: -; v_gene: TRBV19; abundance: -; j_gene: TRBJ2-6; CDR3nt: TGTGCCAGTAGAGAGTCCCCTGGGGCCAACGTCCTGACTTTC; CDR3aa: CASRESPGANVLTF
d_gene: -; v_gene: TRBV7-2; abundance: few; j_gene: TRBJ2-7; CDR3nt: TGTGCCAGCAGTATCGACCAGGGAAGCCTCCGCGAGCAGTACTTC; CDR3aa: CASSIDQGSLREQYF
d_gene: TRBD2; v_gene: TRBV28; abundance: -; j_gene: TRBJ2-1; CDR3nt: TGTGCCAGCAGTTTATCGAGGACTAGAGTTAACAATGAGCAGTTCTTC; CDR3aa: CASSLSRTRVNNEQFF
d_gene: -; v_gene: TRBV6-1; abundance: -; j_gene: TRBJ1-6; CDR3nt: TGTGCCAGCAGTGAAATCACAGTAGGTTCACCCCTCCACTTT; CDR3aa: CASSEITVGSPLHF
d_gene: -; v_gene: TRBV5-4; abundance: -; j_gene: TRBJ2-7; CDR3nt: TGTGCCAGCAGCTTCGGAGGGGCCCAAAGCTACGAGCAGTACTTC; CDR3aa: CASSFGGAQSYEQYF
d_gene: -; v_gene: TRBV20-1; abundance: -; j_gene: TRBJ1-1; CDR3nt: TGCAGTGCGAGAACGGGCACTGAAGCTTTCTTT; CDR3aa: CSARTGTEAFF
d_gene: -; v_gene: TRBV18; abundance: -; j_gene: TRBJ2-1; CDR3nt: TGTGCCAGCTCACTGAACAACTACAATGAGCAGTTCTTC; CDR3aa: CASSLNNYNEQFF
d_gene: -; v_gene: TRBV7-2; abundance: -; j_gene: TRBJ2-3; CDR3nt: TGTGCCAGCAGCCCGTTTGGCGGGATCACAGATACGCAGTATTTT; CDR3aa: CASSPFGGITDTQYF
d_gene: -; v_gene: TRBV28; abundance: -; j_gene: TRBJ2-7; CDR3nt: TGTGCCAGCAGTGAACTACACGAGCAGTACTTC; CDR3aa: CASSELHEQYF
d_gene: -; v_gene: TRBV7-9; abundance: -; j_gene: TRBJ2-7; CDR3nt: TGTGCCAGCAGCTCAGAGACGACGGGGCAGTACTTC; CDR3aa: CASSSETTGQYF
d_gene: TRBD1; v_gene: TRBV4-1; abundance: -; j_gene: TRBJ1-4; CDR3nt: TGCGCCAGCAGCCAAAGGGACAGGGGGGAGGTTGGTGAAAAACTGTTTTTT; CDR3aa: CASSQRDRGEVGEKLFF
d_gene: TRBD1; v_gene: TRBV30; abundance: few; j_gene: TRBJ1-1; CDR3nt: TGTGCCTGGAGCGGGACAGGGGCATACACTGAAGCTTTCTTT; CDR3aa: CAWSGTGAYTEAFF
d_gene: -; v_gene: TRBV4-3; abundance: -; j_gene: TRBJ2-1; CDR3nt: TGCGCCAGCAGCCAAGAGGGGGAAGCGGGCCGGAGGGGTGAGCAGTTCTTC; CDR3aa: CASSQEGEAGRRGEQFF
d_gene: -; v_gene: TRBV28; abundance: -; j_gene: TRBJ2-5; CDR3nt: TGTGCCAGCAGTTGGGGGCGAGAGACCCAGTACTTC; CDR3aa: CASSWGRETQYF
d_gene: TRBD1; v_gene: TRBV19; abundance: -; j_gene: TRBJ1-5; CDR3nt: TGTGCCAGTAGGGGACAGGGGGCCAACAATCAGCCCCAGCATTTT; CDR3aa: CASRGQGANNQPQHF